This entry is about one T cell receptor (beta chain). Its antigen is unidentified. When sampled, the donors appeared nominally healthy, though they likely had unrecorded immune exposures. V was shortened by 8 bases and J by 2 bases, with 19 bases between the two germline ends. The germline gives CDR1 MNHNY, CDR2 SVGAGI (reference sequence). CDR3 length: 16 amino acids. PCR amplification relied on 60 Vbeta primers (plus 13 Jbeta primers). The repertoire was sequenced with immunoSEQ multiplex PCR; TCRdb's copy has only in-frame clones and lacks some. The sample has under 200,000 clones, 73% seen once. The sample belongs to a study of cytomegalovirus exposure and HLA in healthy donors. Study-wide context: From about 179 million T cells, an earlier analysis saw under 140 million unique TCR beta sequences.

Overall study results and limits: Researchers reported that a few CMV-associated chains were confirmed in vitro as CMV antigen-specific. Some highly shared sequence variants likely arose as a pipeline artifact.

The V gene is TRBV6-6, the J gene TRBJ1-3; D possibly corresponds to TRBD1 (5 bases). The receptor was isolated from a woman aged 25 to 39 in good health and CMV-seronegative. The material sequenced was PBMCs. The CDR3 reads CASSDGVRGTGNTIYF. CDR3 in DNA: TGTGCCAGCTCGGACGGAGTTAGGGGAACTGGAAACACCATATATTTT.